This T cell receptor (beta chain) originates from a study of blood T cell repertoires in COVID-19. Clones were read by immunoSEQ multiplex PCR, and TCRdb kept only the in-frame ones, dropping some. The sample includes about 27,000 clones, 75% to 85% of them seen just once. The CDR3 runs to 13 residues. CDR1 is KGHSH, CDR2 LQKENI, per germline. With V trimmed by 2 bases and J by 8 bases, 5 bases remained unmatched. This sequence joins TRBV18 and TRBJ1-2; 7 nucleotides agree with TRBD1. The receptor comes from a man between 65 and 85 years old with active COVID-19. Input material: peripheral blood. CDR3 sequence (DNA): TGTGCCAGCTCACCAGACAGGGAGAGGGGCTACACCTTC. Translating it yields CASSPDRERGYTF. Filled out from reference TRBV18 and TRBJ1-2, the complete variable domain reads NAGVMQNPRHLVRRRGQEARLRCSPMKGHSHVYWYRQLPEEGLKFMVYLQKENIIDESGMPKERFSAEFPKEGPSILRIQQVVRGDSAAYFCASSPDRERGYTFGSGTRLTVV.